One sample yielded the 18 T cell receptor beta chains listed below, sequenced in a study of blood T cell repertoires in COVID-19. Some clones are missing from TCRdb's copy, which holds only in-frame ones; the method was immunoSEQ multiplex PCR. This table holds just under 85,000 clones, around 80% found once. Input material: peripheral blood. These receptors all stem from a woman aged 80 or over with acute or convalescent COVID-19.

The V call is TRBV18, the J call TRBJ2-6; 9 nucleotides agree with TRBD1. The germline gives CDR1 KGHSH, CDR2 LQKENI. V dropped 4 bases and J dropped 0; count of bases not matched to a gene: 7. The CDR3 is 18 amino acids. The CDR3 here is CASSLSTGGGSGANVLTF. The CDR3 DNA reads as TGTGCCAGCTCACTTTCGACAGGGGGTGGCTCTGGGGCCAACGTCCTGACTTTC.

This clone has only one observation. The CDR3 DNA is TGTGCCAGCAGCTTGGACAGGGTGAACACTGAAGCTTTCTTT. This codes for CASSLDRVNTEAFF. The chain has TRBV5-4 and TRBJ1-1; D may be TRBD1 (6 bases). Germline V gene sequence: CDR1 SGHNT, CDR2 YYREEE (reference sequence). Trimming stripped 0 bases from V and 0 bases from J, with 6 bases between. This CDR3 has 14 residues.

This clone has just a few counts. This chain links TRBV5-4 with TRBJ2-1, with TRBD2 identical over 10 bases. V lost 3 bases to trimming and J lost 5 bases; unmatched junction nucleotides: 2. The germline V gene has CDR1 SGHNT and CDR2 YYREEE (reference sequence). This CDR3 is 14 amino acids long. This chain's CDR3 is CASSWTSGNNEQFF. CDR3 DNA sequence: TGTGCCAGCAGCTGGACTAGCGGAAACAATGAGCAGTTCTTC.

The V and J genes are TRBV7-8 and TRBJ2-3; D perhaps matches TRBD2 (6 bases). CDR3 length: 15 amino acids. CDR1 is SGHVS and CDR2 is FQNEAQ in the germline V gene. V shed 4 bases and J shed 2 bases, with 13 bases lying between them. The CDR3 DNA follows: TGTGCCAGCAGCTATCTAGGAGGGACCACAGATACGCAGTATTTT. It translates to CASSYLGGTTDTQYF.

This clone was found a few times. The chain joins TRBV10-3 to TRBJ2-2, with 8 bases that match TRBD2. The CDR3 loop spans 16 amino acids. The junction had 8 bases not matched to a gene; V was cut back by 6 bases and J by 2 bases. Germline V gene data show CDR1 as ENHRY and CDR2 as SYGVKD. The CDR3 protein is CAIRLTSGPNTGELFF. The CDR3, as DNA: TGTGCCATCAGACTTACTAGCGGCCCTAACACCGGGGAGCTGTTTTTT.

This sequence joins TRBV28 and TRBJ1-6, with TRBD1 as a possible D gene (6 bases). Germline V gene data show CDR1 as MDHEN and CDR2 as SYDVKM. The length of the CDR3 is 13 residues. With 8 bases removed from V and 8 bases from J, the gap between germline ends came to 13 bases. The CDR3 DNA reads as TGTGCCAGCTTACAGGGCGCTTATTCACCCCTCCACTTT. Translated: CASLQGAYSPLHF.

This chain links TRBV5-4 with TRBJ2-5, with D perhaps matching TRBD2 (6 bases). CDR3 length: 13 residues. With 7 bases removed from V and 1 base from J, the gap between germline ends came to 11 bases. The V gene's germline CDR1 is SGHNT and CDR2 YYREEE (reference sequence). The CDR3 spells CASGNSGQETQYF. The DNA for the CDR3 is TGTGCCAGCGGCAATAGCGGCCAAGAGACCCAGTACTTC.

The chain couples TRBV5-1 to TRBJ1-2; the D gene is possibly TRBD1 (6 bases). Trimming removed 0 bases from V and 13 bases from J, with 19 bases in between. The CDR3 extends over 14 amino acids. Germline CDR1 SGHRS, CDR2 YFSETQ. The CDR3 sequence: CASSLAPDSRAGTF. For the CDR3, the DNA is TGCGCCAGCAGCTTGGCCCCGGACAGTAGGGCCGGCACCTTC.

This clone was recorded only once. This chain links TRBV24-1 with TRBJ2-6; D gene unclear. CDR3 size: 16 residues. Germline lookup yields CDR1 KGHDR and CDR2 SFDVKD. V shed 4 bases and J shed 4 bases, with 13 bases lying between them. The CDR3 here is CATSDPLRGGANVLTF. The CDR3 coding sequence is TGTGCCACCAGTGACCCCCTTAGAGGCGGGGCCAACGTCCTGACTTTC.

The chain couples TRBV4-3 to TRBJ2-7; tentatively, D is TRBD2 (6 bases). Germline CDR1 LGHNA, CDR2 YSLEER. The CDR3 spans 13 residues. The V and J ends lost 0 bases and 6 bases respectively, with 9 bases between them. The DNA for the CDR3 is TGCGCCAGCAGCCAAGATAAGGAGGGCGAGCAGTACTTC. Protein sequence: CASSQDKEGEQYF.

The chain carries TRBV6-5 and TRBJ2-1, with 7 nucleotides matching TRBD1. Germline V gene lookup returns CDR1 MNHEY and CDR2 SVGAGI. This CDR3 is 15 amino acids long. With V trimmed by 6 bases and J by 0 bases, 5 bases remained unmatched. DNA of the CDR3: TGTGCCAGCAGCCGGGACAGTCGCTCCTACAATGAGCAGTTCTTC. Translating gives CASSRDSRSYNEQFF.

The V gene is TRBV21-1, the J gene TRBJ1-2; the table's TRBD1 call for D was not verified on the DNA. TRBV21-1 is a documented pseudogene. The CDR3 is 15 amino acids. CDR3: CASSKLVKGGDGYTF. CDR3 bases: TGTGCCAGCAGCAAACTGGTCAAAGGGGGCGATGGCTACACCTTC.

The chain has TRBV6-2 or TRBV6-3 and TRBJ2-7; TRBD1 aligns across 8 bases. Looked up from germline, CDR1 is MNHEY and CDR2 is SVGEGT. This CDR3 has 16 amino acids. After removal of 2 bases from V and 4 bases from J, the junction contained 10 bases not matched to a gene. CDR3 amino acids: CASSYRPGGIRYEQYF. CDR3 DNA: TGTGCCAGCAGTTACCGGCCAGGGGGCATAAGGTACGAGCAGTACTTC.

J is TRBJ1-5 and V is TRBV6-5, with D possibly being TRBD1 (6 bases). The CDR3 is made up of 13 amino acids. The V gene's germline CDR1 is MNHEY and CDR2 SVGAGI. Trimming took 5 bases from V and 6 from J, leaving 11 bases between them. This chain's CDR3 is CASSITGFQPQHF. In DNA form, the CDR3 reads TGTGCCAGCAGTATCACAGGGTTTCAGCCCCAGCATTTT.

This clone was counted once. This chain uses TRBV29-1 with TRBJ2-1, with TRBD1 identical over 8 bases. There are 13 residues in the CDR3. J gave up 8 bases and V 7 bases, and 10 bases lay outside the gene matches. The V gene's germline CDR1 is SQVTM and CDR2 ANQGSEA. Here the CDR3 DNA reads TGCAGCGAGCAGACACTACAGGGGGATGAGCAGTTCTTC. Encoded protein: CSEQTLQGDEQFF.

This rearrangement joins TRBV5-1 to TRBJ2-3, with 8 bases identical to TRBD2. The CDR3 sequence is 14 residues long. The J segment lost 0 bases and the V segment lost 4 bases, leaving 1 base of the junction unmatched. The germline V gene encodes CDR1 SGHRS and CDR2 YFSETQ. The CDR3 region is CASSPSGSTDTQYF. The DNA of the CDR3 is TGCGCCAGCAGCCCTAGCGGGAGCACAGATACGCAGTATTTT. Filled out from reference TRBV5-1 and TRBJ2-3, the complete variable domain reads KAGVTQTPRYLIKTRGQQVTLSCSPISGHRSVSWYQQTPGQGLQFLFEYFSETQRNKGNFPGRFSGRQFSNSRSEMNVSTLELGDSALYLCASSPSGSTDTQYFGPGTRLTVL.

This clone was found a few times. The chain uses TRBV28 and TRBJ1-3; D unresolved. Trimming took 3 bases from V and 7 from J, leaving 7 bases between them. The CDR3 is made up of 12 amino acids. Germline assignment: CDR1 MDHEN and CDR2 SYDVKM. CDR3 in amino acids: CASSFRRNTIYF. The CDR3 coding sequence is TGTGCCAGCAGTTTTAGGAGGAACACCATATATTTT.

The chain carries TRBV6-6 and TRBJ2-1; D is ambiguous. There are 13 residues in the CDR3. Between the trimmed V and J ends, which lost 7 bases and 8 bases, there was a span of 15 bases. Germline CDR1 is MNHNY and CDR2 is SVGAGI (reference sequence). The CDR3 DNA follows: TGTGCCAGCACCCTGACTCGAGACGATGAGCAGTTCTTC. Its protein product is CASTLTRDDEQFF.